This T cell receptor beta chain was documented in a study of blood T cell repertoires in COVID-19. Study-level information: Samples of COVID-19 (acute and convalescent) were obtained from the United States, Italy and Spain. PBMCs, B-cell-depleted T cells, or T cells were the source of the cDNA or gDNA that made up the material.

Authors' methods: Reference gene primer amplification gave estimated nucleated cell counts. The table came from immunoSEQ multiplex PCR; TCRdb's copy has only in-frame clones and leaves some out. V and J calls and clone size are copied from that table; D and trimming were computed from the DNA. The data contain about 260,000 clones, roughly 86% of them singletons. The sequence was collected from a man aged 40-49 years who had recovered from COVID-19. The sequencing input was peripheral blood.

CDR3 sequence: CASSLASLYTDTQYF. CDR3 DNA sequence: TGTGCCAGCAGCTTAGCGTCCTTATACACAGATACGCAGTATTTT. The chain uses TRBV7-2 and TRBJ2-3; D gene unclear. The germline V and J ends were trimmed by 0 bases and 2 bases, with 9 bases remaining between them. Per germline, CDR1 SGHTA and CDR2 FQGNSA. This CDR3 region has 15 residues. The whole variable domain, remainder taken from reference TRBV7-2 and TRBJ2-3, is GAGVSQSPSNKVTEKGKDVELRCDPISGHTALYWYRQSLGQGLEFLIYFQGNSAPDKSGLPSDRFSAERTGGSVSTLTIQRTQQEDSAVYLCASSLASLYTDTQYFGPGTRLTVL.